Each of the 5 T cell receptor beta chains below was sequenced from the same sample in a study of memory CD4+ T cells and cytomegalovirus serostatus. Repertoires were generated with immunoSEQ multiplex PCR, while TCRdb's copy carries only in-frame clones and drops some. The sample gives 85,000 to 100,000 clones, about four fifths of which show up once; roughly 4% is in the top ten. Single viable CD3+CD4+CD8-CD45RO+ cells were sorted as the memory CD4+ T cells. The sample comprised memory CD4+ T cells from blood. The receptors were sampled from an adult in good health and CMV-seropositive.

V is TRBV6-5 and J is TRBJ2-7; 8 nucleotides match TRBD1. Trimming cost V 1 base and J 12 bases; bases outside gene matches: 2. The CDR3 is 11 amino acids. In germline, CDR1 is MNHEY, CDR2 SVGAGI. The CDR3 is CASSYLDRVYF. DNA of the CDR3: TGTGCCAGCAGTTACTTGGACAGGGTGTACTTC.

This clone rates as medium-sized. This rearrangement joins TRBV2 to TRBJ1-5; unclear D gene. Germline CDR1 is SNHLY and CDR2 is FYNNEI. The CDR3 is 16 residues long. Trimming took off 2 bases at V and 2 bases at J, with 13 bases between the two ends. CDR3 DNA: TGTGCCAGCAGTGAAAGGGCGGATTTGGGCAATCAGCCCCAGCATTTT. As protein: CASSERADLGNQPQHF. The full variable domain, in which reference TRBV2 and TRBJ1-5 provide the parts outside the CDR3, is EPEVTQTPSHQVTQMGQEVILRCVPISNHLYFYWYRQILGQKVEFLVSFYNNEISEKSEIFDDQFSVERPDGSNFTLKIRSTKLEDSAMYFCASSERADLGNQPQHFGDGTRLSIL.

The chain is built from TRBV5-1 and TRBJ2-7, with 7 bases that match TRBD1. Germline values: CDR1 SGHRS, CDR2 YFSETQ. This CDR3 has 15 amino acids. The V gene end was trimmed by 4 bases and the J gene end by 1 base; junction bases not matched to a gene: 8. The CDR3 nucleotides read TGCGCCAGCAGCACCGGGACAGCGCCTTCCTACGAGCAGTACTTC. Translation: CASSTGTAPSYEQYF.

In DNA, the CDR3 is TGTGCCAGCAGCTTAGGGACAGGGTCGAGGGAGACCCAGTACTTC. It specifies CASSLGTGSRETQYF. The rearrangement uses TRBV11-2 and TRBJ2-5, with TRBD1 matching over 8 bases. V trimming: 1 base; J trimming: 5 bases; junction bases outside the gene matches: 6. This CDR3 comprises 15 residues. Per the germline V gene, CDR1 is SGHAT and CDR2 is FQNNGV.

The genes are TRBV5-1 and TRBJ1-2, with 8 bases identical to TRBD1. The CDR3 covers 15 residues. Germline CDR1 reads SGHRS; CDR2 reads YFSETQ. The V segment lost 0 bases and the J segment 0 bases; nucleotides outside the gene matches: 1. The DNA for the CDR3 is TGCGCCAGCAGCTTGGGGGGACAGGCTAACTATGGCTACACCTTC. Its protein is CASSLGGQANYGYTF. The complete variable domain, with remaining parts taken from reference TRBV5-1 and TRBJ1-2, reads KAGVTQTPRYLIKTRGQQVTLSCSPISGHRSVSWYQQTPGQGLQFLFEYFSETQRNKGNFPGRFSGRQFSNSRSEMNVSTLELGDSALYLCASSLGGQANYGYTFGSGTRLTVV.